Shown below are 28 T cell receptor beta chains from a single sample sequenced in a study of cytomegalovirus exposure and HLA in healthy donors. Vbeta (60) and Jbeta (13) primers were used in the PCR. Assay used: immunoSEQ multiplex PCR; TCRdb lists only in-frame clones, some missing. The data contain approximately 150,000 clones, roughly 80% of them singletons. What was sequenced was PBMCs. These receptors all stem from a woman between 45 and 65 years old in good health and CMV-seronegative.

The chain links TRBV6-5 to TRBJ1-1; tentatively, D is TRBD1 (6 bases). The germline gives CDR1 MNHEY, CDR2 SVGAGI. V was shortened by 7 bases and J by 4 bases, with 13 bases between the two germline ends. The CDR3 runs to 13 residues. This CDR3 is CASKTQGATEAFF. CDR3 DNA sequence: TGTGCCAGCAAAACACAGGGAGCCACTGAAGCTTTCTTT.

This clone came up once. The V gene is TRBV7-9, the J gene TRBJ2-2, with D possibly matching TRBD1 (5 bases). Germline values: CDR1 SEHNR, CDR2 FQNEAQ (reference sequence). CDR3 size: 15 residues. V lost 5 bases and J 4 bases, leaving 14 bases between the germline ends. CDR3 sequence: CASSLARASTGELFF. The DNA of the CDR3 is TGTGCCAGCAGCCTCGCCAGGGCCTCCACCGGGGAGCTGTTTTTT.

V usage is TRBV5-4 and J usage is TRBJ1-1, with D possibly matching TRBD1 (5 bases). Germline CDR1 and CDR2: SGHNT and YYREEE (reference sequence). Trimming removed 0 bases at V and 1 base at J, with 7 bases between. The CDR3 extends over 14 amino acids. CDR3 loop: CASSLGQKNTEAFF. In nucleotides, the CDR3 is TGTGCCAGCAGCTTGGGACAGAAGAACACTGAAGCTTTCTTT.

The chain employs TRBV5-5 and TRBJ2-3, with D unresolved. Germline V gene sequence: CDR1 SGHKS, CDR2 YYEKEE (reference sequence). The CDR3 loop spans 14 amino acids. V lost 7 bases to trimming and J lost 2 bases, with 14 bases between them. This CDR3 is CASENSGYTDTQYF. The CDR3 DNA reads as TGTGCCAGCGAAAACAGTGGATACACAGATACGCAGTATTTT.

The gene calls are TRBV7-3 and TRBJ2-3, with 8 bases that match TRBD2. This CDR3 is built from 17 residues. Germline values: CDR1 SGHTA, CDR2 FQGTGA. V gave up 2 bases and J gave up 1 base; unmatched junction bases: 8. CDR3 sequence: CASSLFGGGRGTDTQYF. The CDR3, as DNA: TGTGCCAGCAGCTTATTCGGGGGGGGCCGGGGCACAGATACGCAGTATTTT.

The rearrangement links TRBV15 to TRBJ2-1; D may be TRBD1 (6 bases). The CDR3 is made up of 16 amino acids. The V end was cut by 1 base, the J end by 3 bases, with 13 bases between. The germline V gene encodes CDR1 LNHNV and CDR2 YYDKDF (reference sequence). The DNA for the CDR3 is TGTGCCACCAGCAGAGCGAGGGGGTTTTACTACAATGAGCAGTTCTTC. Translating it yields CATSRARGFYYNEQFF.

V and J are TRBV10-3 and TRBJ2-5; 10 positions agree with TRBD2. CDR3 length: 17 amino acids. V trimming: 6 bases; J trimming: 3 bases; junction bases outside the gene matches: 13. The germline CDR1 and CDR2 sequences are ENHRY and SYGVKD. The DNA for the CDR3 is TGTGCCATCAGGGGCTACCCAGCTAGCGGGGGTAAAGAGACCCAGTACTTC. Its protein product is CAIRGYPASGGKETQYF.

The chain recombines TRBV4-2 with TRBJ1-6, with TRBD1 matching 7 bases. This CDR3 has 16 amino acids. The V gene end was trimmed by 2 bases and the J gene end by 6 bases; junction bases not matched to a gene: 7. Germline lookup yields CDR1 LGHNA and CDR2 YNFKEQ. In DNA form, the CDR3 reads TGTGCCAGCAGCCAACCACCAAGACAGGGTAATTCACCCCTCCACTTT. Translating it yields CASSQPPRQGNSPLHF.

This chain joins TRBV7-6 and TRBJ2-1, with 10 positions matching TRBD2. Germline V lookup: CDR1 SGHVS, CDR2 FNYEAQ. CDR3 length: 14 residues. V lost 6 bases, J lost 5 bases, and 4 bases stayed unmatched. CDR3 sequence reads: CASRSGRGDNEQFF. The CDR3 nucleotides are TGTGCCAGCAGAAGCGGGAGGGGGGACAATGAGCAGTTCTTC.

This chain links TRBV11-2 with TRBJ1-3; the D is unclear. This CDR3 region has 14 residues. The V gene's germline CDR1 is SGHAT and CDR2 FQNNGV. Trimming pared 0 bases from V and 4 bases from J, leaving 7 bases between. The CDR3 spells CASSLDGSGNTIYF. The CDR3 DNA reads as TGTGCCAGCAGCTTAGACGGTTCGGGAAACACCATATATTTT.

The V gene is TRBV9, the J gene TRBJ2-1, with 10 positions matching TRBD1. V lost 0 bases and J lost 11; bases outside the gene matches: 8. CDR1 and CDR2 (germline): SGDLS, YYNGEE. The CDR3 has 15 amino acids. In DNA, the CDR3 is TGTGCCAGCAGCGTAGTGGGGACAGGGGCAAAAAAGCAGTTCTTC. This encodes CASSVVGTGAKKQFF.

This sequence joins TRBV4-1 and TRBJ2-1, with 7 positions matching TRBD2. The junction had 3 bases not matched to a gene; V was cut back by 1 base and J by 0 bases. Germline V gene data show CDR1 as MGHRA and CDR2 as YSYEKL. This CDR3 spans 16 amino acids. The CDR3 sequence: CASSQGASGSYNEQFF. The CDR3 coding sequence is TGCGCCAGCAGCCAAGGGGCTAGCGGCTCCTACAATGAGCAGTTCTTC.

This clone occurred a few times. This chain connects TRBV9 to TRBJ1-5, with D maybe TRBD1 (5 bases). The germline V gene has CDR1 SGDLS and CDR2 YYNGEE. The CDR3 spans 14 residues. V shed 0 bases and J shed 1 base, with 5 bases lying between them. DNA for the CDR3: TGTGCCAGCAGCGTAGGACAGAGCAATCAGCCCCAGCATTTT. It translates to CASSVGQSNQPQHF.

In DNA form, the CDR3 reads TGCGCCAGCAGCCCGGAGCGGCGACCGGGGAATTCACCCCTCCACTTT. It yields the protein CASSPERRPGNSPLHF. This chain connects TRBV5-1 to TRBJ1-6; unclear D gene. V lost 4 bases and J 7 bases, leaving 18 bases between the germline ends. The V gene's germline CDR1 is SGHRS and CDR2 YFSETQ. This CDR3 is built from 16 residues.

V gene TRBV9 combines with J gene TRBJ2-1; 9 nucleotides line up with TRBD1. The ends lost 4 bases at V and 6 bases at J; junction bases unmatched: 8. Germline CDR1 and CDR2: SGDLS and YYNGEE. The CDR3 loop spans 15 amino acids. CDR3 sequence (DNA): TGTGCCAGCAGCCGGGGACAGGGTACCGGCAATGAGCAGTTCTTC. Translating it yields CASSRGQGTGNEQFF.

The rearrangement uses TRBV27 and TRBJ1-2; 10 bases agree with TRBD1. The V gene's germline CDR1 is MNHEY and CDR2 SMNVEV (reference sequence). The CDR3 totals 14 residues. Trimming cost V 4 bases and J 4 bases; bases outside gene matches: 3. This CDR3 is CASSSDRGSYGYTF. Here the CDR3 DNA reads TGTGCCAGCAGTTCGGACAGGGGGTCCTATGGCTACACCTTC.

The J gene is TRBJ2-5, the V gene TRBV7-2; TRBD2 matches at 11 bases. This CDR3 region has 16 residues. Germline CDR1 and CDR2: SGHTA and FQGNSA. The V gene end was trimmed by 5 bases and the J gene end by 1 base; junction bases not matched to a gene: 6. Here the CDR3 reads CASSPFSGGAQETQYF. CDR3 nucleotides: TGTGCCAGCAGCCCGTTTAGCGGGGGGGCCCAAGAGACCCAGTACTTC.

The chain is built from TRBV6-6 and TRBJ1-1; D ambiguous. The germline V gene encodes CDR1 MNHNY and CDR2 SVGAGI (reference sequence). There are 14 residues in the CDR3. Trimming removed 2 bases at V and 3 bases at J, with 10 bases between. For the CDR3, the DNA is TGTGCCAGCAGTTACGAGGGTAGAGACACTGAAGCTTTCTTT. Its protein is CASSYEGRDTEAFF.

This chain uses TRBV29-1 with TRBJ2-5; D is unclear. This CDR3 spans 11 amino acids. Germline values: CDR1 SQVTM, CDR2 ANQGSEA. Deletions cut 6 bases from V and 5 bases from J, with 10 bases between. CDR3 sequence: CSVRGVETQYF. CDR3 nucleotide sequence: TGCAGCGTGAGAGGTGTTGAGACCCAGTACTTC.

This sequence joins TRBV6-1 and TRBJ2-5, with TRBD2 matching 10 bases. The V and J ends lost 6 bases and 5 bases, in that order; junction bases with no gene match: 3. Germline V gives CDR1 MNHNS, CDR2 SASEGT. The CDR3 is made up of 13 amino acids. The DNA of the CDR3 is TGTGCCAGCAGCCCGACTAGCGGGGAGACCCAGTACTTC. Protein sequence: CASSPTSGETQYF.

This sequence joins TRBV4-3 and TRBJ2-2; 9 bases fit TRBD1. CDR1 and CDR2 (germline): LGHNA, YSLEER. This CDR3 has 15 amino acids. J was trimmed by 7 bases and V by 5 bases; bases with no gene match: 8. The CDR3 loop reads CASSSGTGKVGELFF. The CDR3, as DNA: TGCGCCAGCAGCTCCGGGACAGGGAAGGTCGGGGAGCTGTTTTTT.

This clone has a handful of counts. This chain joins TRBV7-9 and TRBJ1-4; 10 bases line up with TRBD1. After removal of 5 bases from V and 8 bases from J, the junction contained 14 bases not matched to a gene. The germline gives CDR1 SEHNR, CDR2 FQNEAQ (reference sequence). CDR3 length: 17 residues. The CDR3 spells CASSPRTGQGEREKLFF. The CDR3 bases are TGTGCCAGCAGCCCGCGGACCGGACAGGGGGAAAGGGAAAAACTGTTTTTT. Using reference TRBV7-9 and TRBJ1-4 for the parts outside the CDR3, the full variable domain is DTGVSQNPRHKITKRGQNVTFRCDPISEHNRLYWYRQTLGQGPEFLTYFQNEAQLEKSRLLSDRFSAERPKGSFSTLEIQRTEQGDSAMYLCASSPRTGQGEREKLFFGSGTQLSVL.

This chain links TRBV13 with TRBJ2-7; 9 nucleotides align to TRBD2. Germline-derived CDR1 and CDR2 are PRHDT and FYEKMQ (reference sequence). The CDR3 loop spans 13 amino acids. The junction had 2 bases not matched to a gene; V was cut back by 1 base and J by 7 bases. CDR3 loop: CASSLASGVEQYF. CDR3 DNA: TGTGCCAGCAGCTTAGCTAGCGGGGTGGAGCAGTACTTC.

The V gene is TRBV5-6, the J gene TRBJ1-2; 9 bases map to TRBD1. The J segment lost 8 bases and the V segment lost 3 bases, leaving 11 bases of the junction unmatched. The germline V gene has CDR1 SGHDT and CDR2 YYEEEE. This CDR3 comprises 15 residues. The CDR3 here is CASSSRPGQGTGYTF. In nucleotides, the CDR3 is TGTGCCAGCAGCTCACGACCGGGACAGGGTACGGGCTACACCTTC.

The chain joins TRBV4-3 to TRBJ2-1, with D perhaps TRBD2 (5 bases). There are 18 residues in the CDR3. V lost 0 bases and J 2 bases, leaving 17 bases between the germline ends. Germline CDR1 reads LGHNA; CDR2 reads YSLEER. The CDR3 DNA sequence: TGCGCCAGCAGCCAAGAAGGGCCCCGGGGATGGCCCTACAATGAGCAGTTCTTC. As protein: CASSQEGPRGWPYNEQFF.

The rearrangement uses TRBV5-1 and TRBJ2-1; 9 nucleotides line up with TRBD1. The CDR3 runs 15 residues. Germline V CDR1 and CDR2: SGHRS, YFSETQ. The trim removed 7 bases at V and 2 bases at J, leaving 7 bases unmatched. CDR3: CASELDRGPYNEQFF. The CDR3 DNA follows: TGCGCCAGCGAGCTGGACAGGGGCCCCTACAATGAGCAGTTCTTC.

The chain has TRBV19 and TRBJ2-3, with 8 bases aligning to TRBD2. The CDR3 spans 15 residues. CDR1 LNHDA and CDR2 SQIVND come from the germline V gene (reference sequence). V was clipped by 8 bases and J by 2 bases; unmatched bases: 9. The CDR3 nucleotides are TGTGCCAGTTCCTTCGGGGGGGCCTACACAGATACGCAGTATTTT. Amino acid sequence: CASSFGGAYTDTQYF.

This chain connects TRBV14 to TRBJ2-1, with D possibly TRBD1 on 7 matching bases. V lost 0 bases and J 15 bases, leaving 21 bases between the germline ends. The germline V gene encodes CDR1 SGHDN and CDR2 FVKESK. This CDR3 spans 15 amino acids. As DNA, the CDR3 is TGTGCCAGCAGCCAAGAAGTCGACTTCGGGGGACAGCTGTTCTTC. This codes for CASSQEVDFGGQLFF.